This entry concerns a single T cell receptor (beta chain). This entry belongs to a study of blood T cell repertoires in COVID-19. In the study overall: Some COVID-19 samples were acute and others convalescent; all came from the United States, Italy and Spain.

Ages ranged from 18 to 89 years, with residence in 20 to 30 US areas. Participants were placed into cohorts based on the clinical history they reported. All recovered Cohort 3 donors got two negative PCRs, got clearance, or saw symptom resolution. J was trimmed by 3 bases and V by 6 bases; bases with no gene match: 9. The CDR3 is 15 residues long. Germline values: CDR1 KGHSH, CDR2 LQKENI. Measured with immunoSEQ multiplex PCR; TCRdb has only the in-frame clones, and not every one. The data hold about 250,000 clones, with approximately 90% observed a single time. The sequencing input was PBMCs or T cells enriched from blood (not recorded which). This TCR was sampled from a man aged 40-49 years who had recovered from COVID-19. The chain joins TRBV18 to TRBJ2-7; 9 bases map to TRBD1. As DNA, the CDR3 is TGTGCCAGCTCGCGTACAGGGGGCGCAGGCTACGAGCAGTACTTC. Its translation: CASSRTGGAGYEQYF.